The subject of this entry is one TCR beta chain. As processed by the authors: Amplification of reference gene primers provided the estimated nucleated cell counts. Sequencing used immunoSEQ multiplex PCR; TCRdb keeps in-frame clones, though not all of them. V, J and clone size are taken as reported in that table, and D and trimming were inferred from the DNA itself. The data contain roughly 200,000 clones, 80% to 90% of them seen just once; the ten biggest clones take up over 2.5%. This record belongs to a study of blood T cell repertoires in COVID-19. Germline V gene lookup returns CDR1 SGHDN and CDR2 FVKESK. The V gene end was trimmed by 4 bases and the J gene end by 6 bases; junction bases not matched to a gene: 6. The CDR3 has 15 residues.

The TCR was taken from a man aged 55-75 years with acute or convalescent COVID-19. The genes are TRBV14 and TRBJ1-6; the match to TRBD1 covers 7 bases. The sequencing sample was made of peripheral blood. The CDR3 DNA is TGTGCCAGCAGCCCCTTGACAGGGTTTAATTCACCCCTCCACTTT. Translating it yields CASSPLTGFNSPLHF.